Included here is one T cell receptor (beta chain) sequence, with context. The table came from immunoSEQ multiplex PCR; TCRdb's copy has only in-frame clones and leaves some out. The data hold 55,000 to 80,000 clones, with 80% to 90% observed a single time. The germline CDR1 and CDR2 sequences are MDHEN and SYDVKM. The ends lost 6 bases at V and 1 base at J; junction bases unmatched: 10. The CDR3 is made up of 18 amino acids. The sample comes from a study of blood T cell repertoires in COVID-19. Sequencing was carried out using peripheral blood. The rearrangement joins TRBV28 to TRBJ2-3; 13 bases match TRBD2. The TCR sequence derives from a man aged 50 to 60 with acute or convalescent COVID-19. The DNA for the CDR3 is TGTGCCAGCAGATATCGACTAGCGGGAGGAACACGCACAGATACGCAGTATTTT. It yields the protein CASRYRLAGGTRTDTQYF.